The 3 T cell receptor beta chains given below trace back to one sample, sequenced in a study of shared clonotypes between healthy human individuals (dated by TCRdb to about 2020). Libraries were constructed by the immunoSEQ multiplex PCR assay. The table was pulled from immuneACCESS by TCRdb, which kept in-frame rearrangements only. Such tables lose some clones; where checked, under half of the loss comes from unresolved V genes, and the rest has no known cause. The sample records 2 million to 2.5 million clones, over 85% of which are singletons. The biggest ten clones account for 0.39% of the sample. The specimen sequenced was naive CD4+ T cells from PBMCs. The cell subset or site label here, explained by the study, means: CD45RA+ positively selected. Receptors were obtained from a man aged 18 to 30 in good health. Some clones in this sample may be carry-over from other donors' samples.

The CDR3 spells CASSLAVLVGGRYNEQFF. The CDR3 DNA sequence: TGTGCCAGCAGCTTAGCCGTGCTAGTGGGAGGGCGTTACAATGAGCAGTTCTTC. The chain joins TRBV7-9 to TRBJ2-1; TRBD2 matches 7 bases. The CDR3 length is 18 residues. The germline V gene encodes CDR1 SEHNR and CDR2 FQNEAQ (reference sequence). The J segment lost 4 bases and the V segment lost 0 bases, leaving 12 bases of the junction unmatched.

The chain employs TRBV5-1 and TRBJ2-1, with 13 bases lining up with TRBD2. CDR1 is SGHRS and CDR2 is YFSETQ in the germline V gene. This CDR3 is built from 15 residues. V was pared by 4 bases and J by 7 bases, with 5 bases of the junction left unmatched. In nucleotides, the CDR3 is TGCGCCAGCAGCCCCGGGACTAGCGGGAAGAATGAGCAGTTCTTC. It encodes CASSPGTSGKNEQFF.

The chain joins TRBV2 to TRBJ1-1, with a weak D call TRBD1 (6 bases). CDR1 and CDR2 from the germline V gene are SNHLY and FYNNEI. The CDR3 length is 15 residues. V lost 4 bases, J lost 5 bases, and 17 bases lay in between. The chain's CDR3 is CASSAVGGWGTEAFF. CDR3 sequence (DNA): TGTGCCAGCAGTGCGGTGGGGGGCTGGGGAACTGAAGCTTTCTTT.